This TCR beta chain was sequenced during a study of human T cells and chemical hapten exposure. Study summary: Investigators sensitized approximately 2 cm by approximately 2 cm of upper inner arm skin with 2% DPC. Study-level results: With DPC sensitization, TCRs exceeding 1 in 1000 frequency showed no change.

TCRdb recomputed calls from the RACE reads with MiXCR, one row per CDR3 protein. Of about 350,000 distinct CDR3 sequences listed, about 6% were seen once; the top ten hold roughly 5.4%. A word on this clonotype: The antigen is unknown.

Trimming took 0 bases from V and 2 from J, leaving 9 bases between them. The V gene's germline CDR1 is SGDLS and CDR2 YYNGEE. This CDR3 has 16 amino acids. This sample's time point: patch test 2, 6 weeks after DPC sensitization. The treatment here: therapeutic diphenylcyclopropenone sensitization with weekly scalp DPC. This specimen was whole blood, taken in connection with sensitization to the hapten diphenylcyclopropenone (DPC). The source of this sequence is a woman aged 18-35 years with alopecia areata. Some clones in this sample may be carry-over from other donors' samples. The chain links TRBV9 to TRBJ2-6, with D hard to call. CDR3 sequence: CASSVDLDAGANVLTF. In DNA, the CDR3 is TGTGCCAGCAGCGTAGATTTGGACGCTGGGGCCAACGTCCTGACTTTC.